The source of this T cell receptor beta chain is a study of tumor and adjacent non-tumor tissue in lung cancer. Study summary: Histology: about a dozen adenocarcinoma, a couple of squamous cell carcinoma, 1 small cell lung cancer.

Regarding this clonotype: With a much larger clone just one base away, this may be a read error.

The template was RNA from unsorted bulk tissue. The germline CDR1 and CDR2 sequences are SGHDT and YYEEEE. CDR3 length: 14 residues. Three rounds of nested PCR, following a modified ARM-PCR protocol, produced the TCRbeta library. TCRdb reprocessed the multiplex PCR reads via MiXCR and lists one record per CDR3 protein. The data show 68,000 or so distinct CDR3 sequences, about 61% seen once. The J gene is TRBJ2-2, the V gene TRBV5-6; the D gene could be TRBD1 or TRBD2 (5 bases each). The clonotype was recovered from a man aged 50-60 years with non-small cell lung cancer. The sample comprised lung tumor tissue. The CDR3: CASRRRGVTRELFF. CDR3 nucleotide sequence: TGTGCCAGCCGTCGAAGGGGAGTCACCAGGGAGCTGTTTTTT.